This T cell receptor (beta chain) was obtained from a study of human T cells and chemical hapten exposure. About the research overall: DPC (0.01%) was patch tested on the upper back and read at 6 days.

CDR3 length equals 14 residues. Germline CDR1 reads GTSNPN; CDR2 reads SVGIG (reference sequence). V was trimmed by 1 base and J by 6 bases, leaving 15 bases between them. General study findings and limits: DPC sensitization produced no change in TCRs with frequency above 1 in 1000.

This clonotype turned up a few times. Its antigen remains unknown. Individual cDNA molecules in this library carried unique molecular identifiers. TCRdb reprocessed the RACE reads via MiXCR and lists one record per CDR3 protein. Of 85,000 to 100,000 distinct CDR3 sequences in the sample, approximately 10% were seen once. Sample time point: pre-sensitization, week 0. Treatment indicated: therapeutic diphenylcyclopropenone sensitization with weekly scalp DPC. The rearrangement uses TRBV30 and TRBJ1-1, with D tentatively TRBD1 (5 bases). The origin of this receptor is a woman in her fifties or sixties with alopecia areata. Some clones in this sample may be carry-over from other donors' samples. Sequences were derived from whole blood, sampled in connection with sensitization to the hapten diphenylcyclopropenone (DPC). In DNA form, the CDR3 reads TGTGCCTGGAGTGCATCAGGGAAGGGGTCTGAAGCTTTCTTT. The encoded protein is CAWSASGKGSEAFF.